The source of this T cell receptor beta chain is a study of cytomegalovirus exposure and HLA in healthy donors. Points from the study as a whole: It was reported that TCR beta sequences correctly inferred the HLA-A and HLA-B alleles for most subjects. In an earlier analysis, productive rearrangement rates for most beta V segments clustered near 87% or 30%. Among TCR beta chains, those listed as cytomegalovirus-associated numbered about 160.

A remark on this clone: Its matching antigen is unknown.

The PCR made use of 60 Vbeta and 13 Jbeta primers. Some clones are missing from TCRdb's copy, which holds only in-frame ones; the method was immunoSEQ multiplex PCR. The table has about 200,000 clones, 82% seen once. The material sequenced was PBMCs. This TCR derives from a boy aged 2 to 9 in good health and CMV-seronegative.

CDR3 in amino acids: CASSLGLAPSTDTQYF. The CDR3 nucleotides read TGTGCCAGCAGCTTGGGGCTAGCGCCTAGCACAGATACGCAGTATTTT. J is TRBJ2-3 and V is TRBV5-4, with D possibly TRBD2 on 6 matching bases. The CDR3 has 16 residues. The ends were cut back, 0 bases at V and 0 bases at J, with 11 bases in the middle. CDR1 is SGHNT, CDR2 YYREEE, per germline (reference sequence).